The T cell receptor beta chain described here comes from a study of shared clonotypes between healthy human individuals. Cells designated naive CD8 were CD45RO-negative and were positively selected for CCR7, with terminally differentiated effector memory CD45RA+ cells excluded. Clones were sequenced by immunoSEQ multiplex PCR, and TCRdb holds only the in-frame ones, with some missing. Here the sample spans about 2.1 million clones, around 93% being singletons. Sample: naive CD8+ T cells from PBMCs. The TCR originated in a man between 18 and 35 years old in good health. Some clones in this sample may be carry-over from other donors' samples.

The CDR3 is CASSLSGSSGANVLTF. DNA for the CDR3: TGTGCCAGCAGCTTGTCCGGCAGCTCTGGGGCCAACGTCCTGACTTTC. J is TRBJ2-6 and V is TRBV5-4; D gene ambiguous. This CDR3 has 16 amino acids. The germline gives CDR1 SGHNT, CDR2 YYREEE (reference sequence). Trimming removed 1 base at V and 0 bases at J, with 8 bases between. Full variable domain (rest looked up from reference TRBV5-4 and TRBJ2-6): ETGVTQSPTHLIKTRGQQVTLRCSSQSGHNTVSWYQQALGQGPQFIFQYYREEENGRGNFPPRFSGLQFPNYSSELNVNALELDDSALYLCASSLSGSSGANVLTFGAGSRLTVL.